The present TCR beta chain was sequenced within a study of blood T cell repertoires in COVID-19. Overall study: Spain, Italy and the United States supplied samples that represented acute and convalescent COVID-19. Nucleic acid was either cDNA or gDNA, and it came from T cells, B-cell-depleted T cells, or PBMCs.

CDR3 size: 16 residues. Germline V gives CDR1 KGHDR, CDR2 SFDVKD. J lost 5 bases, V lost 2 bases, and 6 bases had no gene match. Those who participated ranged in age from about 18 to 95 years and resided in about two dozen US areas. Two negative PCRs, clearance, or symptom resolution characterized the recovered Cohort 3 donors. Sequenced by immunoSEQ multiplex PCR; TCRdb stores in-frame clones only, minus some. The sample lists about 400,000 clones; 85% to 90% were seen once. Sequencing was carried out using PBMCs or T cells enriched from blood (not recorded which). The chain employs TRBV24-1 and TRBJ1-5; 9 positions agree with TRBD1. The clonotype originates from a woman in her thirties who had recovered from COVID-19. CDR3: CATSDSRTGDYQPQHF. The CDR3, as DNA: TGTGCCACCAGTGATTCCAGGACAGGGGACTATCAGCCCCAGCATTTT.